The 25 T cell receptor beta chains below all came from one sample that was sequenced in a study of shared clonotypes between healthy human individuals. The data were produced by immunoSEQ multiplex PCR, yet TCRdb's version contains in-frame clones alone and is incomplete. Altogether more than 850,000 clones are present, around 78% being singletons, with the ten largest covering about 0.52%. The specimen sequenced was memory CD4+ T cells from PBMCs. As to subset: CD45RA-negative fraction. All receptors come from a man aged 18-30 years in good health. Some clones in this sample may be carry-over from other donors' samples.

The chain links TRBV28 to TRBJ1-1; weak D call: TRBD1 (5 bases). The CDR3 runs 12 residues. V was cut by 3 bases and J by 7 bases, with 9 bases left in between. Germline lookup yields CDR1 MDHEN and CDR2 SYDVKM. CDR3 region: CASSLGRLEAFF. CDR3 coding DNA: TGTGCCAGCAGTTTGGGACGTCTTGAAGCTTTCTTT.

This sequence joins TRBV5-1 and TRBJ1-3, with 10 bases matching TRBD1. CDR1 and CDR2 (germline): SGHRS, YFSETQ. J was trimmed by 8 bases and V by 5 bases; bases with no gene match: 4. The CDR3 extends over 13 amino acids. Here the CDR3 reads CASRQGTGDTIYF. The CDR3 bases are TGCGCCAGCAGACAAGGGACAGGGGACACCATATATTTT.

The chain employs TRBV29-1 and TRBJ1-3; D gene uncertain. V gave up 3 bases and J gave up 8 bases, with 14 bases separating them. CDR3 length equals 13 residues. Looked up from germline, CDR1 is SQVTM and CDR2 is ANQGSEA. The CDR3 coding sequence is TGCAGCGTTGAGTCCGGGGTGAGGGACACCATATATTTT. This gives the protein CSVESGVRDTIYF.

The chain has TRBV27 and TRBJ2-5, with TRBD1 identical over 12 bases. In germline, CDR1 is MNHEY, CDR2 SMNVEV (reference sequence). The V gene end was trimmed by 6 bases and the J gene end by 5 bases; junction bases not matched to a gene: 7. This CDR3 has 15 amino acids. The CDR3 region has the DNA TGTGCCAGCAGACTGGGACAGGGGGCCTGGGAGACCCAGTACTTC. Amino acid sequence: CASRLGQGAWETQYF.

The V gene is TRBV7-2, the J gene TRBJ2-3, with 9 bases aligning to TRBD2. The V and J ends lost 1 base and 4 bases, in that order; junction bases with no gene match: 6. From germline, CDR1 is SGHTA and CDR2 FQGNSA. The CDR3 contains 16 residues. The CDR3 loop is CASSLGLAVVSDTQYF. The CDR3 DNA is TGTGCCAGCAGCTTAGGACTAGCGGTGGTATCAGATACGCAGTATTTT.

This clone was recorded only once. V is TRBV7-6 and J is TRBJ2-1; 8 nucleotides match TRBD2. Germline V gene lookup returns CDR1 SGHVS and CDR2 FNYEAQ. J was trimmed by 2 bases and V by 4 bases; bases with no gene match: 7. The CDR3 sequence is 16 residues long. This chain's CDR3 is CASSSITSGAYNEQFF. In DNA form, the CDR3 reads TGTGCCAGCAGCTCGATAACTAGCGGAGCCTACAATGAGCAGTTCTTC.

This chain joins TRBV23-1 and TRBJ1-5, with D hard to call. TRBV23-1 is reported as an ORF; its role is uncertain. The CDR3 has 18 amino acids. Trimming cost V 2 bases and J 3 bases, with 20 bases left between them. The CDR3 DNA sequence: TGCGCCAGCAGTCAAAAGGGTCCGACGGCCTGCAACAATCAGCCCCAGCATTTT. Protein sequence: CASSQKGPTACNNQPQHF.

This clone came up a few times. The chain employs TRBV6-1 and TRBJ2-5, with D possibly being TRBD1 or TRBD2 (6 bases each). V was shortened by 11 bases and J by 3 bases, with 10 bases between the two germline ends. The CDR3 has 11 amino acids. Germline CDR1 reads MNHNS; CDR2 reads SASEGT. DNA of the CDR3: TGTGCCGGCGGGACAAAAGAGACCCAGTACTTC. Protein: CAGGTKETQYF.

The V call is TRBV28, the J call TRBJ2-7; TRBD1 matches at 8 bases. Germline V CDR1 and CDR2: MDHEN, SYDVKM. This CDR3 is 15 amino acids long. The V gene end was trimmed by 4 bases and the J gene end by 0 bases; junction bases not matched to a gene: 5. This CDR3 reads CASSSLGQGSYEQYF. For the CDR3, the DNA is TGTGCCAGCAGTTCCCTCGGACAGGGCTCCTACGAGCAGTACTTC. The full variable domain, its missing parts supplied by reference TRBV28 and TRBJ2-7, is DVKVTQSSRYLVKRTGEKVFLECVQDMDHENMFWYRQDPGLGLRLIYFSYDVKMKEKGDIPEGYSVSREKKERFSLILESASTNQTSMYLCASSSLGQGSYEQYFGPGTRLTVT.

The J gene is TRBJ2-6, the V gene TRBV9, with D unresolved. V gave up 0 bases and J gave up 0 bases, with 13 bases separating them. This CDR3 contains 18 residues. CDR1 is SGDLS and CDR2 is YYNGEE in the germline V gene. Here the CDR3 reads CASSVVESLLSGANVLTF. As DNA, the CDR3 is TGTGCCAGCAGCGTAGTAGAGAGTCTCCTCTCTGGGGCCAACGTCCTGACTTTC.

The chain has TRBV30 and TRBJ1-5; a weak D match, TRBD1 (5 bases). The germline V and J ends were trimmed by 2 bases and 4 bases, with 15 bases remaining between them. Germline V gene data show CDR1 as GTSNPN and CDR2 as SVGIG (reference sequence). The CDR3 length is 15 residues. Here the CDR3 reads CAWSPHGGSNQPQHF. CDR3 in DNA: TGTGCCTGGAGTCCTCACGGGGGTTCAAATCAGCCCCAGCATTTT.

V is TRBV29-1 and J is TRBJ2-3, with D perhaps TRBD2 (6 bases). The CDR3 runs 12 residues. Germline CDR1 reads SQVTM; CDR2 reads ANQGSEA. The V end lost 7 bases, the J end lost 2 bases, and 10 bases lay between the germline ends. The CDR3 reads CSGGEFTDTQYF. The DNA of the CDR3 is TGCAGCGGCGGGGAATTCACAGATACGCAGTATTTT.

This sequence joins TRBV6-6 and TRBJ2-7; 12 nucleotides align to TRBD2. V dropped 4 bases and J dropped 8; count of bases not matched to a gene: 9. Germline lookup yields CDR1 MNHNY and CDR2 SVGAGI (reference sequence). This CDR3 contains 15 residues. The CDR3 nucleotides are TGTGCCAGCAGTTCCGATAGACTAGCGGGAGCCAAGCAGTACTTC. This sequence encodes CASSSDRLAGAKQYF.

The V call is TRBV21-1, the J call TRBJ2-7; TRBD2 was called by the table and not checked on the DNA. TRBV21-1 is termed a pseudogene. The CDR3 spans 16 residues. CDR3: CASSVKLAGDRYEQYF. In DNA, the CDR3 is TGTGCCAGCAGCGTAAAACTAGCGGGAGACAGATACGAGCAGTACTTC.

The V call is TRBV28, the J call TRBJ2-2; D unresolved. Trimming shortened V by 6 bases and J by 5 bases, and 16 bases separated the two germline ends. This CDR3 contains 15 residues. The germline gives CDR1 MDHEN, CDR2 SYDVKM. The CDR3 protein is CASRLGRRRTGELFF. The CDR3 nucleotides are TGTGCCAGCAGGTTAGGAAGAAGGCGGACCGGGGAGCTGTTTTTT.

This clone was counted between two and nine times. The chain carries TRBV29-1 and TRBJ2-3, with D perhaps TRBD1 (6 bases). Germline CDR1 and CDR2: SQVTM and ANQGSEA. Deletions cut 4 bases from V and 0 bases from J, with 11 bases between. The CDR3 runs 14 residues. In nucleotides, the CDR3 is TGCAGCGTTGTTGGAGACAGGAGCACAGATACGCAGTATTTT. The encoded protein is CSVVGDRSTDTQYF.

The V call is TRBV21-1, the J call TRBJ1-2; the table's D call, TRBD1, has no DNA check behind it. TRBV21-1 is a known pseudogene. The CDR3 spans 18 residues. CDR3 in amino acids: CASSIVGGFREVIYGYTF. In DNA form, the CDR3 reads TGTGCCAGCAGCATAGTAGGTGGCTTCAGGGAAGTTATCTATGGCTACACCTTC.

This clone showed up just once. The chain couples TRBV29-1 to TRBJ2-5, with TRBD2 matching 11 bases. CDR3 length equals 16 residues. With V trimmed by 6 bases and J by 3 bases, 12 bases remained unmatched. Germline values: CDR1 SQVTM, CDR2 ANQGSEA. The CDR3 loop is CSVAKGTSGGKETQYF. The CDR3 nucleotides read TGCAGCGTCGCTAAAGGGACTAGCGGAGGAAAAGAGACCCAGTACTTC. The full variable domain, rest sourced from reference TRBV29-1 and TRBJ2-5, is SAVISQKPSRDICQRGTSLTIQCQVDSQVTMMFWYRQQPGQSLTLIATANQGSEATYESGFVIDKFPISRPNLTFSTLTVSNMSPEDSSIYLCSVAKGTSGGKETQYFGPGTRLLVL.

The rearrangement links TRBV6-1 to TRBJ1-1; the D is unclear. V was shortened by 2 bases and J by 12 bases, with 16 bases between the two germline ends. This CDR3 spans 13 amino acids. The V gene's germline CDR1 is MNHNS and CDR2 SASEGT. The CDR3 here is CASSESASTRTFF. The CDR3 coding sequence is TGTGCCAGCAGTGAATCGGCCTCCACGCGCACTTTCTTT.

The chain combines TRBV28 with TRBJ2-3; no clear D gene. The germline V and J ends were trimmed by 2 bases and 4 bases, with 4 bases remaining between them. The CDR3 is 12 residues long. Germline lookup yields CDR1 MDHEN and CDR2 SYDVKM. CDR3 DNA: TGTGCCAGCAGTTTACCCCCAGATACGCAGTATTTT. It encodes CASSLPPDTQYF. The whole variable domain, remainder taken from reference TRBV28 and TRBJ2-3, is DVKVTQSSRYLVKRTGEKVFLECVQDMDHENMFWYRQDPGLGLRLIYFSYDVKMKEKGDIPEGYSVSREKKERFSLILESASTNQTSMYLCASSLPPDTQYFGPGTRLTVL.

This clone was seen a few times. The chain couples TRBV19 to TRBJ1-5, with 11 bases matching TRBD1. Trimming took 4 bases from V and 3 from J; bases not matched to a gene: 5. The CDR3 totals 16 residues. Germline V gives CDR1 LNHDA, CDR2 SQIVND (reference sequence). The CDR3 loop reads CASSTPGQGANQPQHF. CDR3 DNA: TGTGCCAGTAGTACCCCTGGACAGGGGGCCAATCAGCCCCAGCATTTT.

This chain joins TRBV9 and TRBJ2-7, with 10 bases matching TRBD1. Germline V gene lookup returns CDR1 SGDLS and CDR2 YYNGEE. J gave up 4 bases and V 3 bases, and 10 bases lay outside the gene matches. This CDR3 is 16 amino acids long. In DNA, the CDR3 is TGTGCCAGCAGCGCTTCCCCGGGACAGGGGTTATACGAGCAGTACTTC. It translates to CASSASPGQGLYEQYF.

This chain uses TRBV7-2 with TRBJ1-3, with a possible D match to TRBD1 (6 bases). The germline V and J ends were trimmed by 3 bases and 2 bases, with 11 bases remaining between them. Germline V gene sequence: CDR1 SGHTA, CDR2 FQGNSA. This CDR3 spans 15 amino acids. CDR3 sequence reads: CASSLSGGPGNTIYF. The CDR3 nucleotides are TGTGCCAGCAGCTTGAGTGGGGGCCCTGGAAACACCATATATTTT.

The rearrangement joins TRBV27 to TRBJ1-5; D remains ambiguous. From germline, CDR1 is MNHEY and CDR2 SMNVEV (reference sequence). Trimming removed 6 bases from V and 9 bases from J, with 18 bases in between. The CDR3 is 14 amino acids. The CDR3 DNA sequence: TGTGCCAGCAGCCCGGACCCCCTCGTGCGGCCCCAGCATTTT. This codes for CASSPDPLVRPQHF.

This clone has more than one count but fewer than ten. The CDR3 here is CASSQVRGLETDTQYF. DNA for the CDR3: TGCGCCAGCAGCCAAGTGAGAGGACTAGAGACAGATACGCAGTATTTT. The chain employs TRBV4-3 and TRBJ2-3, with 7 bases that match TRBD2. J lost 3 bases, V lost 1 base, and 7 bases had no gene match. This CDR3 is built from 16 residues. Germline-derived CDR1 and CDR2 are LGHNA and YSLEER.